This TCR beta chain was documented in a study of T cells in Graves' hyperthyroidism and ophthalmopathy. Across the whole study: Before treatment of any kind, peripheral blood was taken at initial diagnosis. Overall study findings and caveats: For ophthalmopathy, model prediction preceded onset by a median about 6 months.

Notes on this clonotype: Antigen: not known.

Ophthalmopathy cases scored 3 or more on the Clinical Activity Score and 4 or more on NOSPECS grade, with duration below 3 months. The diagnoses drew upon clinical symptoms, serum thyroxine and TRAb, thyroid ultrasound and orbital computed tomography. Researchers took RNA transcripts and amplified the TCR beta CDR3 regions from them. In the first-round RT-PCR of the TCR CDR3, the HTBI primer set was used. TCRdb re-derived calls from the multiplex PCR reads in MiXCR, one entry per CDR3 protein. Here the sample spans 550,000 to 600,000 distinct CDR3 sequences, 14% being singletons. CDR3 size: 13 residues. Germline values: CDR1 SGHRS, CDR2 YFSETQ. V was trimmed by 3 bases and J by 4 bases, leaving 10 bases between them.

The receptor comes from a woman aged 18-29 years with Graves' ophthalmopathy. The chain couples TRBV5-1 to TRBJ1-2; D possibly corresponds to TRBD1 (5 bases). Sequenced material: blood. The DNA of the CDR3 is TGCGCCAGCAGCTCGGGACTTCGCTATGGCTACACCTTC. It encodes CASSSGLRYGYTF.